This T cell receptor beta chain was identified during a study of T cell responses to AZD1222 COVID-19 vaccine. Study-level findings and limits: Females outnumbered males among donors, who were mostly white British; clonal diversity was possibly underestimated. Repertoire sampling occurred only after the peak T cell response. Reportedly, close to half of spike-specific TCRs are directed against unmutated variant regions.

Profiled with immunoSEQ multiplex PCR; TCRdb holds only in-frame clones, not every one. There are roughly 49,000 clones in the sample; roughly 87% occur only once, and approximately 2.6% lies in the top ten. V was shortened by 2 bases and J by 3 bases, with 14 bases between the two germline ends. CDR3 length equals 17 residues. The germline CDR1 and CDR2 sequences are KGHSH and LQKENI. On this clone itself: What it recognizes is unknown.

The receptor's source is an adult who received the AZD1222 COVID-19 vaccine. The genes are TRBV18 and TRBJ2-6, with D perhaps TRBD1 or TRBD2 (5 bases each). Sequencing was performed on peripheral blood, taken 28 days after the second AZD1222 dose. The CDR3 DNA is TGTGCCAGCTCACCATCGAGGGCAGGGATTGGGGCCAACGTCCTGACTTTC. This encodes CASSPSRAGIGANVLTF.